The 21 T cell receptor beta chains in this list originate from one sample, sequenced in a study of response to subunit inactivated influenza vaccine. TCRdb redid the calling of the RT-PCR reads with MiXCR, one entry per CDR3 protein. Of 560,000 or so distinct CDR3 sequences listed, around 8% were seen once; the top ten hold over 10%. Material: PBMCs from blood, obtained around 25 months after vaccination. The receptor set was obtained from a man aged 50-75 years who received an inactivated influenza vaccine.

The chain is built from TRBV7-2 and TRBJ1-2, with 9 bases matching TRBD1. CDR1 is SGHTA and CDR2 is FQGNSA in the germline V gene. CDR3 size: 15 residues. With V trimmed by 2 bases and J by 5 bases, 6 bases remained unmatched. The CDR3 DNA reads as TGTGCCAGCAGCTTAAGGACAGGGGACCTTTATGGCTACACCTTC. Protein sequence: CASSLRTGDLYGYTF.

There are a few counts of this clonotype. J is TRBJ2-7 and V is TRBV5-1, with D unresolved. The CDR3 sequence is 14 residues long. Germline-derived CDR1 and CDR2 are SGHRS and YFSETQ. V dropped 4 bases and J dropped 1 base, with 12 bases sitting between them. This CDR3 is CASSGEPGSYEQYF. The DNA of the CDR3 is TGCGCCAGCAGCGGAGAGCCCGGATCCTACGAGCAGTACTTC.

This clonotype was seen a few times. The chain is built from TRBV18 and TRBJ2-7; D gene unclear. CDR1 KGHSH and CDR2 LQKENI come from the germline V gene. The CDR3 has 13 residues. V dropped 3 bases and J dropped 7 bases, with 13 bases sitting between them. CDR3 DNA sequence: TGTGCCAGCTCACCCAATACTCGGATTGAGCAGTACTTC. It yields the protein CASSPNTRIEQYF.

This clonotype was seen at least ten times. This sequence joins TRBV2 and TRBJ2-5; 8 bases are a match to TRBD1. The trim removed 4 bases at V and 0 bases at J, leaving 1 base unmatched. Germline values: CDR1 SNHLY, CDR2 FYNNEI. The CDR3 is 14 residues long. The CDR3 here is CASSGDRYQETQYF. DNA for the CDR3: TGTGCCAGCAGTGGGGACAGGTACCAAGAGACCCAGTACTTC.

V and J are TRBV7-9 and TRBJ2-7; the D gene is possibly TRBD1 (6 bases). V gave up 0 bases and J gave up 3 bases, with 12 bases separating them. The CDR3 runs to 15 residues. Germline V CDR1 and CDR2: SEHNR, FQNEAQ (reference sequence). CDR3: CASSLAQGLNYEQYF. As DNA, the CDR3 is TGTGCCAGCAGCTTAGCGCAGGGGCTGAACTACGAGCAGTACTTC.

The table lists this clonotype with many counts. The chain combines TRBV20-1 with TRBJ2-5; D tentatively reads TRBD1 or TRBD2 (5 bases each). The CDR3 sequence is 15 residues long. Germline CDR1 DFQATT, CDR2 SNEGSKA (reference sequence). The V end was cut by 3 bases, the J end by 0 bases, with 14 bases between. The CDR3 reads CSASRFGTYQETQYF. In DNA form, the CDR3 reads TGCAGTGCTAGTCGCTTCGGGACCTACCAAGAGACCCAGTACTTC.

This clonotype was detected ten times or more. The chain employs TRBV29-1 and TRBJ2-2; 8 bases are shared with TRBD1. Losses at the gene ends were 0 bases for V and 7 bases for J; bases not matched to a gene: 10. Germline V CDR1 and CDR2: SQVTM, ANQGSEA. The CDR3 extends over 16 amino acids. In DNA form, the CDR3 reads TGCAGCGTTGAAGAACCTAAATCGACAGGGGTCGGGGAGCTGTTTTTT. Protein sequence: CSVEEPKSTGVGELFF.

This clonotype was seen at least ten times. This CDR3 reads CSAREGANEKLFF. The CDR3 nucleotides read TGCAGTGCTAGAGAAGGAGCTAATGAAAAACTGTTTTTT. V usage is TRBV20-1 and J usage is TRBJ1-4; D unclear. There are 13 residues in the CDR3. Trimming stripped 0 bases from V and 3 bases from J, with 5 bases between. The germline gives CDR1 DFQATT, CDR2 SNEGSKA (reference sequence).

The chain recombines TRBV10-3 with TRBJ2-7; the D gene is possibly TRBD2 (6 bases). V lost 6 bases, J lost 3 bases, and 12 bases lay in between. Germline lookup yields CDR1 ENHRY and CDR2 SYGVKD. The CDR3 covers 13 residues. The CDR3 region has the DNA TGTGCCATCAGGGGGACTCAGAACTACGAGCAGTACTTC. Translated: CAIRGTQNYEQYF.

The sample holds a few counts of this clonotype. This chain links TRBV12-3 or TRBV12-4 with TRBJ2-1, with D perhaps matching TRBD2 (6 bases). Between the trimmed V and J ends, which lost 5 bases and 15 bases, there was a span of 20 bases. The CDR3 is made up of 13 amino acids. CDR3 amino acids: CASSGREGGVRFF. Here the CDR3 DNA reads TGTGCCAGCAGTGGGCGTGAAGGCGGGGTAAGGTTCTTC.

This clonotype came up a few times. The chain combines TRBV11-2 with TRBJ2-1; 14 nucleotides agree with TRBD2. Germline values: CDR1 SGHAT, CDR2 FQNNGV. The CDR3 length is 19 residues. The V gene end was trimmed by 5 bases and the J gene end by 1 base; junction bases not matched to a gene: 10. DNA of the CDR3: TGTGCCAGCAGCGTACGTGGGACTAGCGGGAGTGCGTCCTACAATGAGCAGTTCTTC. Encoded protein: CASSVRGTSGSASYNEQFF.

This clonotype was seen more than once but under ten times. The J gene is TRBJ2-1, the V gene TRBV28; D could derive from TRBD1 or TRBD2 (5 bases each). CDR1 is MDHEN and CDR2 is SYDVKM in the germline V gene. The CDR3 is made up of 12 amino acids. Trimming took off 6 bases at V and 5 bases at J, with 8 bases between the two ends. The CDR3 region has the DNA TGTGCCAGCAGGGGGACGAACAATGAGCAGTTCTTC. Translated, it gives CASRGTNNEQFF.

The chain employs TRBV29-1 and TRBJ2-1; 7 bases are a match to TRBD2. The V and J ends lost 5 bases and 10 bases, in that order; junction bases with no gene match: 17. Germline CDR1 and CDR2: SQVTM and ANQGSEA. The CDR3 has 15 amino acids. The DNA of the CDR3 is TGCAGCGTTCTTTACTGGACTAGAGGAGGCGTAGAGCAGTTCTTC. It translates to CSVLYWTRGGVEQFF.

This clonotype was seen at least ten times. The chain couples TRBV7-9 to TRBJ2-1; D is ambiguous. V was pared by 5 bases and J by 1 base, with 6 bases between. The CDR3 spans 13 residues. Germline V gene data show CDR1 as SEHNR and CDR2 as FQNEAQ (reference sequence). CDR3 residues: CASSQNSYNEQFF. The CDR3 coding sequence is TGTGCCAGCAGCCAAAATTCCTACAATGAGCAGTTCTTC.

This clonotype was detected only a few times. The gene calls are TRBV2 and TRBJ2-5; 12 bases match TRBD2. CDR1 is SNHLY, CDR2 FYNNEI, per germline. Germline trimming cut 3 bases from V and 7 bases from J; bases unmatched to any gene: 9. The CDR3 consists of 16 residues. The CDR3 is CASSEFTSGRTVTQYF. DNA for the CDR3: TGTGCCAGCAGTGAGTTCACTAGCGGGAGGACGGTGACCCAGTACTTC.

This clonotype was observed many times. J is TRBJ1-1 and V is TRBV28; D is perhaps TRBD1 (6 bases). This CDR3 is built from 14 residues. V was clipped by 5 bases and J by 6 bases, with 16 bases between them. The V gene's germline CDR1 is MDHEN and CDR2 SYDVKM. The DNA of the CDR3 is TGTGCCAGCAGTCGGACAGCCCGCCTCGCTGAAGCTTTCTTT. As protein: CASSRTARLAEAFF.

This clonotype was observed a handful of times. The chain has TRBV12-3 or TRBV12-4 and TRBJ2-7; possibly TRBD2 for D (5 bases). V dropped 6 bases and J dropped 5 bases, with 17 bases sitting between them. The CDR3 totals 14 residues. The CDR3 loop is CASSLKQLRDEQYF. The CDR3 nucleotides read TGTGCCAGCAGCCTTAAACAACTGAGGGACGAGCAGTACTTC.

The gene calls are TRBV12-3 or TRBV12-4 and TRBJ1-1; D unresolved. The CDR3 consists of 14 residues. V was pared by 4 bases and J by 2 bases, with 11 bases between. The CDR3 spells CASSSTLSNTEAFF. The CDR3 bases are TGTGCCAGCAGTTCTACGCTGTCAAACACTGAAGCTTTCTTT.

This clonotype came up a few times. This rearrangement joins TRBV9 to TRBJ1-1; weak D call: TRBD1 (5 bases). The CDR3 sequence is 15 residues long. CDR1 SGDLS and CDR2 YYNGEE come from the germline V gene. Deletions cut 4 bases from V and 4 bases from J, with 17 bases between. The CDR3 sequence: CASSKSFRVSTEAFF. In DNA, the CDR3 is TGTGCCAGCAGCAAATCATTCAGGGTAAGCACTGAAGCTTTCTTT. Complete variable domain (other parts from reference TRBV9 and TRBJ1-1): DSGVTQTPKHLITATGQRVTLRCSPRSGDLSVYWYQQSLDQGLQFLIQYYNGEERAKGNILERFSAQQFPDLHSELNLSSLELGDSALYFCASSKSFRVSTEAFFGQGTRLTVV.

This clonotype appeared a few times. In nucleotides, the CDR3 is TGTGCCAGCAGTTTGGAACTAGGAGTTGACAATGAGCAGTTCTTC. Encoded protein: CASSLELGVDNEQFF. This chain links TRBV12-3 or TRBV12-4 with TRBJ2-1, with a tentative D call TRBD2 (5 bases). V dropped 3 bases and J dropped 5 bases, with 14 bases sitting between them. The CDR3 totals 15 residues.

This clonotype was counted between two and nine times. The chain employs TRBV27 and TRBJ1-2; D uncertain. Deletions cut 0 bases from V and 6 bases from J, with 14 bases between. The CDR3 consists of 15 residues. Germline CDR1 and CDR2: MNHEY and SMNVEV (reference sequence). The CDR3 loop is CASSLSIPLKDGYTF. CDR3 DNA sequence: TGTGCCAGCAGTTTATCGATTCCCCTGAAAGATGGCTACACCTTC.